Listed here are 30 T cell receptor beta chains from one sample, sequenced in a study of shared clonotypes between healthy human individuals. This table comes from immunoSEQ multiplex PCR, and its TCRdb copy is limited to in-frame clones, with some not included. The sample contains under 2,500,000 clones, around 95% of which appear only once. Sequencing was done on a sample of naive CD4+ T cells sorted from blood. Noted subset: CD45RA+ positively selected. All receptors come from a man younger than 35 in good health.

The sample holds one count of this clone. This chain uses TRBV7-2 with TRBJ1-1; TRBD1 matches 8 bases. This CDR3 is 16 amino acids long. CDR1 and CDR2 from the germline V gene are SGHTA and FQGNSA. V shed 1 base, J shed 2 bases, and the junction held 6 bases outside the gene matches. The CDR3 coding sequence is TGTGCCAGCAGCTTAGGGCAGGGGGCCCTCAACACTGAAGCTTTCTTT. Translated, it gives CASSLGQGALNTEAFF.

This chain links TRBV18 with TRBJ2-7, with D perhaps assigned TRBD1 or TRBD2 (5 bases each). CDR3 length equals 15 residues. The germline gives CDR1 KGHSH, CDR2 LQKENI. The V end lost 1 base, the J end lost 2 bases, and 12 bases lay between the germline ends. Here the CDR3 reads CASSPLGQGPYEQYF. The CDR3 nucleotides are TGTGCCAGCTCACCACTCGGGCAGGGACCCTACGAGCAGTACTTC.

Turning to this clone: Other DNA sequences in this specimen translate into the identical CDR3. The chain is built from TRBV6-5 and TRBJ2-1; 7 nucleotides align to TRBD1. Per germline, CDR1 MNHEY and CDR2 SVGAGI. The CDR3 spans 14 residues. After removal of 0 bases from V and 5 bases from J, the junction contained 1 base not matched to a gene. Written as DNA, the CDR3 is TGTGCCAGCAGTTACTCGACAGGGAACAATGAGCAGTTCTTC. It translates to CASSYSTGNNEQFF.

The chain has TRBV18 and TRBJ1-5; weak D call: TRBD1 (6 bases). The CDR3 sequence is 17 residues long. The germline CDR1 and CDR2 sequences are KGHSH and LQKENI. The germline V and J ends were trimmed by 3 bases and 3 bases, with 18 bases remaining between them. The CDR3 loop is CASSPRQVVSDNQPQHF. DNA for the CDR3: TGTGCCAGCTCACCCAGACAGGTCGTGTCCGACAATCAGCCCCAGCATTTT. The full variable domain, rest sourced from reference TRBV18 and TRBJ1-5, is NAGVMQNPRHLVRRRGQEARLRCSPMKGHSHVYWYRQLPEEGLKFMVYLQKENIIDESGMPKERFSAEFPKEGPSILRIQQVVRGDSAAYFCASSPRQVVSDNQPQHFGDGTRLSIL.

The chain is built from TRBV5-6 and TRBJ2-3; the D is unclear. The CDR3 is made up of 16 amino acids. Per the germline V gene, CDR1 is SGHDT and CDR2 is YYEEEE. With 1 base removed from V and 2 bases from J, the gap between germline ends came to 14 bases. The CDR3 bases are TGTGCCAGCAGCTTGTCTCCCGATGGATCCACAGATACGCAGTATTTT. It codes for CASSLSPDGSTDTQYF.

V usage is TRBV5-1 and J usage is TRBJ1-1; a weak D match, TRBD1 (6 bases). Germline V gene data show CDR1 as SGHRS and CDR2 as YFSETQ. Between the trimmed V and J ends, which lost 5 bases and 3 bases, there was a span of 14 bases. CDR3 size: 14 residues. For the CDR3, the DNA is TGCGCCAGCAGAGTCGGGGGCGCGGACACTGAAGCTTTCTTT. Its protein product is CASRVGGADTEAFF.

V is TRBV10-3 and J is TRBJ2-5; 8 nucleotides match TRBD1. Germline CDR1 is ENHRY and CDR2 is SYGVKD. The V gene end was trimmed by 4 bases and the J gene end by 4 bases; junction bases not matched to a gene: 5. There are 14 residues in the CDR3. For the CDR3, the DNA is TGTGCCATCAGTGCATCAGGGGGCGGAGAGACCCAGTACTTC. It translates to CAISASGGGETQYF.

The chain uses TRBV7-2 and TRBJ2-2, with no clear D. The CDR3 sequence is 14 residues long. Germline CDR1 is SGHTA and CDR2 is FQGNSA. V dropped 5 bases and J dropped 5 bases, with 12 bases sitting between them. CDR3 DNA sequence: TGTGCCAGCAGCCGAGGTGGCGAGACCGGGGAGCTGTTTTTT. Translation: CASSRGGETGELFF.

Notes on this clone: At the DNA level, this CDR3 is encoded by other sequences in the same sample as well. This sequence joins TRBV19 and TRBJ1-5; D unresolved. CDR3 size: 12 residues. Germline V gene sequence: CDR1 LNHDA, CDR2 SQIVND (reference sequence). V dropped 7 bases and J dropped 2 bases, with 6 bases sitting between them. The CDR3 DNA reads TGTGCCAGTACAGAAGGCAATCAGCCCCAGCATTTT. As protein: CASTEGNQPQHF.

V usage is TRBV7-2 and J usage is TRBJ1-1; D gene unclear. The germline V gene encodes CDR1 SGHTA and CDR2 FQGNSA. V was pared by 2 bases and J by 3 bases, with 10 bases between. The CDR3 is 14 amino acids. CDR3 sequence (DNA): TGTGCCAGCAGCTTATACCGACGGGACACTGAAGCTTTCTTT. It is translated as CASSLYRRDTEAFF.

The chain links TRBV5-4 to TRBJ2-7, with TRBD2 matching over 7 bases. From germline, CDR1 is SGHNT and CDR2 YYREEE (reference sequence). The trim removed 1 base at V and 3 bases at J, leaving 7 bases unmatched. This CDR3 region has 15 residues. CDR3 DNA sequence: TGTGCCAGCAGCTTGAGCGGGACCGCTGGCTACGAGCAGTACTTC. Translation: CASSLSGTAGYEQYF.

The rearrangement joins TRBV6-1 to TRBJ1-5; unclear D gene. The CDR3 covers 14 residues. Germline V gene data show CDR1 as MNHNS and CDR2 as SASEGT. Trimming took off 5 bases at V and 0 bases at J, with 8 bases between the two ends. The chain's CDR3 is CASSQQNSNQPQHF. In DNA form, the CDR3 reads TGTGCCAGCAGTCAACAAAATAGCAATCAGCCCCAGCATTTT.

CDR3 loop: CASHTGGPGNEQFF. CDR3 bases: TGCGCCAGTCATACAGGGGGACCGGGGAATGAGCAGTTCTTC. V is TRBV5-1 and J is TRBJ2-1; TRBD1 agrees at 8 bases. The CDR3 is 14 residues long. V trimming: 8 bases; J trimming: 7 bases; junction bases outside the gene matches: 11. Germline lookup yields CDR1 SGHRS and CDR2 YFSETQ.

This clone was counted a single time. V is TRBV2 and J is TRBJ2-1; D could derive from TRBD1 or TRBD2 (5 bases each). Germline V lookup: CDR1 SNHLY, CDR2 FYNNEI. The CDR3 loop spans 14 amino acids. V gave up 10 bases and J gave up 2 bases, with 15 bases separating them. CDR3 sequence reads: CATGRGETYNEQFF. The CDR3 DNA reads TGTGCCACCGGAAGAGGGGAAACCTACAATGAGCAGTTCTTC.

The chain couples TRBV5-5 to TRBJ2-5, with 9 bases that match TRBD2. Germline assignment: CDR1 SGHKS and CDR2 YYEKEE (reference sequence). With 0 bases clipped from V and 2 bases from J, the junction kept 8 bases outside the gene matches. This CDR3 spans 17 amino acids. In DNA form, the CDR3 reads TGTGCCAGCAGCTTGGGAACAGCGGGGGGCCTTCAAGAGACCCAGTACTTC. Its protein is CASSLGTAGGLQETQYF.

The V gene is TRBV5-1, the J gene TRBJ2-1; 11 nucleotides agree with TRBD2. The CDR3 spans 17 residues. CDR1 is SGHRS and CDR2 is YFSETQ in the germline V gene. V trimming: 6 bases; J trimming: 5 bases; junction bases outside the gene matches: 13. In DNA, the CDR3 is TGCGCCAGCAATAGCGGGAGGGCATTTATAGAAAACAATGAGCAGTTCTTC. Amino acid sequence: CASNSGRAFIENNEQFF.

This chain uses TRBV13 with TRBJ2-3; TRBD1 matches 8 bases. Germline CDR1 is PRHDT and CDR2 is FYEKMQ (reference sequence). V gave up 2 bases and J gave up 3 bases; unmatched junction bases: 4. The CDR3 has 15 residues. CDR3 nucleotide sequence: TGTGCCAGCAGCTTATTGGACAGGGTGACAGATACGCAGTATTTT. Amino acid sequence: CASSLLDRVTDTQYF.

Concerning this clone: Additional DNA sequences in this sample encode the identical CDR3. The CDR3 nucleotides read TGCGCCAGCAGCTTAGGACAGATTAATGAAAAACTGTTTTTT. As protein: CASSLGQINEKLFF. The rearrangement links TRBV5-1 to TRBJ1-4; a possible D gene is TRBD1 (6 bases). This CDR3 spans 14 amino acids. V was trimmed by 2 bases and J by 4 bases, leaving 9 bases between them. Germline V CDR1 and CDR2: SGHRS, YFSETQ.

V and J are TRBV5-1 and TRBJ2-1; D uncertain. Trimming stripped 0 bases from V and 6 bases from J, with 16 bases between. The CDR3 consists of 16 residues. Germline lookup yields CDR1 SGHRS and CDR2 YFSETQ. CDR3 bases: TGCGCCAGCAGCTTGGGGCCCAGAGGAGTAGGCAATGAGCAGTTCTTC. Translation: CASSLGPRGVGNEQFF.

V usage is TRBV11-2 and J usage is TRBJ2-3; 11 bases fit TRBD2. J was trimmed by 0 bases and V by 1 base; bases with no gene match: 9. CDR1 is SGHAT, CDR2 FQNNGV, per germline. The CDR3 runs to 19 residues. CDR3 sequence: CASSLAWTSGRASTDTQYF. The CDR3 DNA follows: TGTGCCAGCAGCTTAGCCTGGACTAGCGGGCGGGCGAGCACAGATACGCAGTATTTT.

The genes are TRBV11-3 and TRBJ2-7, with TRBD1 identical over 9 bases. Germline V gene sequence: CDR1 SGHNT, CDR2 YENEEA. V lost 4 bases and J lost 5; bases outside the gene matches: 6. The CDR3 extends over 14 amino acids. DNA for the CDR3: TGTGCCAGCAGCTCACCGGGACAGGGTAACGAGCAGTACTTC. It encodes CASSSPGQGNEQYF.

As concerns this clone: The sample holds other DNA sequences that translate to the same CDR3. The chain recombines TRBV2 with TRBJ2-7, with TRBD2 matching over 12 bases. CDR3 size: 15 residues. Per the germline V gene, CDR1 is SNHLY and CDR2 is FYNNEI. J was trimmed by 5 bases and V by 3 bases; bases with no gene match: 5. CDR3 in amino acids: CASSDRLAGVNEQYF. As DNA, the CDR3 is TGTGCCAGCAGTGATCGACTAGCGGGAGTAAACGAGCAGTACTTC.

The CDR3 spells CASSASGTSAFTF. The CDR3 DNA reads TGTGCCAGCAGCGCTTCAGGGACCTCTGCGTTTACCTTC. The V and J genes are TRBV7-9 and TRBJ1-2; TRBD1 might be the D (5 bases). Trimming pared 5 bases from V and 14 bases from J, leaving 21 bases between. Germline-derived CDR1 and CDR2 are SEHNR and FQNEAQ (reference sequence). The CDR3 spans 13 residues.

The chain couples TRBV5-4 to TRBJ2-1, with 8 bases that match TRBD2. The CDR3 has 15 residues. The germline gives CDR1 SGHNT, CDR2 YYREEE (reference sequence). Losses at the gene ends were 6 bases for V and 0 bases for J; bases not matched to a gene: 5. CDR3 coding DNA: TGTGCCAGCACCATTAGCGGGGACTCCTACAATGAGCAGTTCTTC. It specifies CASTISGDSYNEQFF.

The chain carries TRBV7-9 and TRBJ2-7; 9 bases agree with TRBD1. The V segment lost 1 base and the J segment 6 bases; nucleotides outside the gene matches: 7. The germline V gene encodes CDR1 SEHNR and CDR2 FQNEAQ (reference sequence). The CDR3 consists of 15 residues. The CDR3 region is CASSLDWTGDSEQYF. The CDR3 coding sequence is TGTGCCAGCAGCTTAGATTGGACAGGGGATAGCGAGCAGTACTTC.

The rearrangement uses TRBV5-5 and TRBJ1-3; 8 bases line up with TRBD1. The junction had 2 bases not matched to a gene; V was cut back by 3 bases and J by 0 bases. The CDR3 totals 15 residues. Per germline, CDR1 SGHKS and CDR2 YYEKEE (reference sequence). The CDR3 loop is CASSWTGTSGNTIYF. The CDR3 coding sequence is TGTGCCAGCAGCTGGACAGGGACCTCTGGAAACACCATATATTTT.

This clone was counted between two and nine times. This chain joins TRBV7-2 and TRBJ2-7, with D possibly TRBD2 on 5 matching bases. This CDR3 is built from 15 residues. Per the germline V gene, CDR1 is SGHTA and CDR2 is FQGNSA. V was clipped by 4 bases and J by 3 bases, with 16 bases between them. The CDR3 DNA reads TGTGCCAGCAGCTCCTCCGGGGTGGTGAGCTACGAGCAGTACTTC. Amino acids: CASSSSGVVSYEQYF.

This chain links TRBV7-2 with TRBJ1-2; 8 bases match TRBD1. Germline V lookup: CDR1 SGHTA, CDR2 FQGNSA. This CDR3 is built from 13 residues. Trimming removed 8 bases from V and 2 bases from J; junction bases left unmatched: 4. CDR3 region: CASGRDRNYGYTF. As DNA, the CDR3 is TGTGCCAGCGGTAGGGACAGGAACTATGGCTACACCTTC.

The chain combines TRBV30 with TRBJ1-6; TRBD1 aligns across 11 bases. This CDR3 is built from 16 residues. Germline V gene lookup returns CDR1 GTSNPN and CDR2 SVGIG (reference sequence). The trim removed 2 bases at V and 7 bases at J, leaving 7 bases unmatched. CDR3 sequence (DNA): TGTGCCTGGAGTCCCCGGACAGGGGGCGAGAATTCACCCCTCCACTTT. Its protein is CAWSPRTGGENSPLHF.

Here the CDR3 reads CSVVGLPPFGGYTEAFF. The CDR3 DNA follows: TGCAGCGTTGTTGGGTTACCGCCCTTCGGTGGGTACACTGAAGCTTTCTTT. The rearrangement joins TRBV29-1 to TRBJ1-1; unclear D gene. From germline, CDR1 is SQVTM and CDR2 ANQGSEA. The CDR3 sequence is 17 residues long. V shed 4 bases and J shed 3 bases, with 24 bases lying between them.